The next 26 T cell receptor beta chains were all read from a single sample in a study of glioma-infiltrating T cells. TCR alpha and beta CDR3 regions were amplified from RNA using iRepertoire nested multiplex PCR. One entry per CDR3 protein results from TCRdb running MiXCR on the multiplex PCR reads. The table has about 200,000 distinct CDR3 sequences, 30% to 40% seen once. The sample was glioma tissue, nonneoplastic brain tissue, or PBMCs (not recorded which). The source of these receptors is a human donor with low-grade glioma or glioblastoma, undergoing nonglioma brain surgery, or in good health (not recorded which).

In this sample, this clonotype turned up a few times. The V gene is TRBV29-1, the J gene TRBJ1-2, with 10 bases fitting TRBD1. This CDR3 is 13 amino acids long. Germline CDR1 is SQVTM and CDR2 is ANQGSEA. V trimming: 7 bases; J trimming: 4 bases; junction bases outside the gene matches: 6. CDR3 sequence: CSAPGQGIYGYTF. The CDR3 DNA sequence: TGCAGCGCACCGGGACAGGGGATCTATGGCTACACCTTC.

This clonotype showed up just once. This could be a read error, since a much larger clone is one nucleotide away. The chain carries TRBV10-2 and TRBJ2-1; 7 nucleotides match TRBD2. The CDR3 runs to 13 residues. Losses at the gene ends were 5 bases for V and 8 bases for J; bases not matched to a gene: 6. CDR1 and CDR2 (germline): WSHSY, SAAADI. For the CDR3, the DNA is TGCGCCAGCAGTAGAGGGAGGGCCCATGAGCAGTTCTTC. Translated, it gives CASSRGRAHEQFF.

This clonotype was seen ten or more times. The rearrangement links TRBV3-1 to TRBJ2-1; no firm D call. The length of the CDR3 is 16 residues. Germline V gene lookup returns CDR1 LGHDT and CDR2 YNNKEL (reference sequence). Trimming removed 0 bases from V and 0 bases from J, with 9 bases in between. The CDR3 sequence: CASSQDGQSSYNEQFF. In DNA form, the CDR3 reads TGTGCCAGCAGCCAAGATGGCCAGAGCTCCTACAATGAGCAGTTCTTC.

J is TRBJ1-6 and V is TRBV27; maybe TRBD1 (5 bases). Trimming took off 5 bases at V and 3 bases at J, with 11 bases between the two ends. Germline CDR1 and CDR2: MNHEY and SMNVEV (reference sequence). This CDR3 region has 15 residues. CDR3 in DNA: TGTGCCAGCAGTCCCCCAGGGAGCTATAATTCACCCCTCCACTTT. This encodes CASSPPGSYNSPLHF.

This clonotype was seen at least ten times. The rearrangement links TRBV11-2 to TRBJ2-1, with D perhaps TRBD2 (6 bases). V lost 3 bases to trimming and J lost 4 bases, with 7 bases between them. CDR1 is SGHAT, CDR2 FQNNGV, per germline. CDR3 length: 13 amino acids. In DNA form, the CDR3 reads TGTGCCAGCAGCTTGGGACTTTACAATGAGCAGTTCTTC. Its protein is CASSLGLYNEQFF.

As regards this clonotype: A much larger clone differs by one base, so this may be a read error. V usage is TRBV14 and J usage is TRBJ2-7, with TRBD1 identical over 7 bases. CDR3 length: 15 residues. Germline V gene data show CDR1 as SGHDN and CDR2 as FVKESK. Trimming at V came to 4 bases and at J to 2 bases, leaving 8 bases not matched to a gene. This CDR3 reads CASSPSWTGPYEQYF. As DNA, the CDR3 is TGTGCCAGCAGCCCGTCTTGGACAGGTCCCTACGAGCAGTACTTC.

This clonotype was detected once. At one end the junction does not follow the germline gene, possibly because of a read error. The rearrangement links TRBV19 to TRBJ2-1; TRBD2 agrees at 8 bases. CDR1 and CDR2 (germline): LNHDA, SQIVND (reference sequence). The CDR3 has 15 residues. The CDR3 DNA follows: TGTGCCAGTAGCCTGTCGGCTAGCGGGTTCAATAAGCAGTTCTTC. Its translation is CASSLSASGFNKQFF.

The genes are TRBV27 and TRBJ2-1, with TRBD2 identical over 8 bases. Germline-derived CDR1 and CDR2 are MNHEY and SMNVEV (reference sequence). The V segment lost 5 bases and the J segment 8 bases; nucleotides outside the gene matches: 5. This CDR3 spans 13 amino acids. CDR3 DNA: TGTGCCAGCAGTAAGAGCGGGAGCGATGAGCAGTTCTTC. It translates to CASSKSGSDEQFF.

This clonotype was seen repeatedly, ten times or more. J is TRBJ1-3 and V is TRBV20-1; D gene uncertain. The germline V gene has CDR1 DFQATT and CDR2 SNEGSKA (reference sequence). The CDR3 loop spans 15 amino acids. V shed 4 bases and J shed 0 bases, with 13 bases lying between them. In DNA form, the CDR3 reads TGCAGTGCTAAATTATCTTTTGGCTCTGGAAACACCATATATTTT. As protein: CSAKLSFGSGNTIYF.

As regards this clonotype: This clone may be a read error of a much larger clone one base away. This chain uses TRBV20-1 with TRBJ2-4; D might be TRBD2 (6 bases). The germline V gene has CDR1 DFQATT and CDR2 SNEGSKA (reference sequence). V dropped 6 bases and J dropped 0 bases, with 15 bases sitting between them. The CDR3 sequence is 15 residues long. Here the CDR3 reads CSATGLTLAKNIQYF. For the CDR3, the DNA is TGCAGTGCAACTGGACTAACGCTAGCCAAAAACATTCAGTACTTC.

On this clonotype: The junction departs from the called germline gene at one end, perhaps through a read error. V is TRBV29-1 and J is TRBJ2-5; D is undetermined. Germline loops: CDR1 SQVTM, CDR2 ANQGSEA. The CDR3 runs 13 residues. This chain's CDR3 is CSVELGIQETKYF. The CDR3 DNA reads as TGCAGCGTTGAACTGGGCATCCAAGAGACCAAGTACTTC.

This clonotype has ten or more counts. This chain connects TRBV6-6 to TRBJ1-6; no reliable D call. Trimming stripped 2 bases from V and 6 bases from J, with 8 bases between. CDR3 size: 14 residues. CDR1 is MNHNY and CDR2 is SVGAGI in the germline V gene (reference sequence). In DNA, the CDR3 is TGTGCCAGCAGTTACAGACGGGTTAATTCACCCCTCCACTTT. Residues: CASSYRRVNSPLHF.

The chain has TRBV28 and TRBJ1-5, with no clear D. V was cut by 5 bases and J by 5 bases, with 13 bases left in between. The CDR3 sequence is 14 residues long. Germline V gene data show CDR1 as MDHEN and CDR2 as SYDVKM. CDR3 in amino acids: CASSVETDYQPQHF. In nucleotides, the CDR3 is TGTGCCAGCAGTGTGGAGACTGATTATCAGCCCCAGCATTTT.

This rearrangement joins TRBV5-1 to TRBJ2-5, with D perhaps TRBD1 (6 bases). The V gene's germline CDR1 is SGHRS and CDR2 YFSETQ. The CDR3 totals 15 residues. With 3 bases removed from V and 1 base from J, the gap between germline ends came to 13 bases. CDR3 residues: CASSSYRDTQETQYF. DNA for the CDR3: TGCGCCAGCAGCTCATACCGGGACACCCAAGAGACCCAGTACTTC.

This clonotype was seen more than once but under ten times. The chain employs TRBV29-1 and TRBJ2-1; TRBD1 matches at 10 bases. J lost 7 bases, V lost 8 bases, and 8 bases had no gene match. The CDR3 runs 13 residues. The germline V gene encodes CDR1 SQVTM and CDR2 ANQGSEA. The CDR3 loop reads CSSEWGQGNEQFF. The DNA of the CDR3 is TGCAGCTCCGAATGGGGACAGGGGAATGAGCAGTTCTTC.

About this clonotype itself: With a much larger clone just one base away, this may be a read error. The rearrangement uses TRBV29-1 and TRBJ2-7, with unresolved D. The CDR3 has 12 residues. Per germline, CDR1 SQVTM and CDR2 ANQGSEA. Trimming removed 3 bases at V and 11 bases at J, with 17 bases between. In nucleotides, the CDR3 is TGCAGCGTTGAGACCGGCCAGAACAGAGAGTACTTC. This gives the protein CSVETGQNREYF.

This clonotype has ten or more counts. The rearrangement joins TRBV19 to TRBJ2-2; D remains unclear. The V gene's germline CDR1 is LNHDA and CDR2 SQIVND (reference sequence). This CDR3 spans 14 amino acids. Trimming took off 9 bases at V and 3 bases at J, with 14 bases between the two ends. The CDR3 loop is CASRPPTDTGELFF. CDR3 nucleotide sequence: TGTGCCAGCAGGCCTCCGACGGACACCGGGGAGCTGTTTTTT.

In the case of this clonotype: This may be a read error: a much more frequent sequence differs by one nucleotide. The V call is TRBV7-2, the J call TRBJ2-6; D not resolved. The V gene's germline CDR1 is SGHTA and CDR2 FQGNSA. This CDR3 has 13 residues. The germline V and J ends were trimmed by 8 bases and 0 bases, with 5 bases remaining between them. The CDR3 DNA reads as TGTGCCAGCGCCTACTCTGGGGCCAACGTCCTGACTTTC. Amino acids: CASAYSGANVLTF. Using reference TRBV7-2 and TRBJ2-6 for the parts outside the CDR3, the full variable domain is GAGVSQSPSNKVTEKGKDVELRCDPISGHTALYWYRQSLGQGLEFLIYFQGNSAPDKSGLPSDRFSAERTGGSVSTLTIQRTQQEDSAVYLCASAYSGANVLTFGAGSRLTVL.

This clonotype came up many times. V usage is TRBV6-1 and J usage is TRBJ2-1; 9 bases match TRBD1. Germline V gives CDR1 MNHNS, CDR2 SASEGT. The CDR3 consists of 16 residues. V trimming: 7 bases; J trimming: 7 bases; junction bases outside the gene matches: 14. The CDR3 DNA reads as TGTGCCAGCATCCCATCGATCGGGACAGGGTTTAATGAGCAGTTCTTC. Translating gives CASIPSIGTGFNEQFF.

This clonotype was counted at least ten times. The chain links TRBV10-3 to TRBJ1-1; tentative D call: TRBD1 (6 bases). Trimming took 0 bases from V and 3 from J, leaving 14 bases between them. Germline loops: CDR1 ENHRY, CDR2 SYGVKD. CDR3 length: 16 amino acids. CDR3 sequence: CAISESGAPRYTEAFF. The CDR3 bases are TGTGCCATCAGTGAGTCGGGGGCTCCAAGGTACACTGAAGCTTTCTTT.

This clonotype was counted at least ten times. The chain joins TRBV20-1 to TRBJ2-5, with TRBD2 as a possible D gene (5 bases). V lost 0 bases and J 5 bases, leaving 13 bases between the germline ends. This CDR3 region has 14 residues. Germline values: CDR1 DFQATT, CDR2 SNEGSKA (reference sequence). The CDR3 here is CSAREGGSTETQYF. DNA for the CDR3: TGCAGTGCTAGAGAAGGAGGTAGCACGGAGACCCAGTACTTC.

This clonotype was seen ten or more times. The chain couples TRBV2 to TRBJ2-1; 9 bases line up with TRBD2. This CDR3 spans 15 amino acids. J gave up 3 bases and V 5 bases, and 5 bases lay outside the gene matches. Per the germline V gene, CDR1 is SNHLY and CDR2 is FYNNEI. The CDR3 sequence: CASSRSAGGYNEQFF. For the CDR3, the DNA is TGTGCCAGCAGTAGGTCAGCGGGAGGCTACAATGAGCAGTTCTTC.

This clonotype was seen repeatedly, ten times or more. V and J are TRBV20-1 and TRBJ2-1; possibly TRBD2 for D (6 bases). V gave up 6 bases and J gave up 0 bases, with 12 bases separating them. Germline CDR1 and CDR2: DFQATT and SNEGSKA (reference sequence). This CDR3 is built from 14 residues. In nucleotides, the CDR3 is TGCAGTGCCCCCAAGGACTACTCCTACAATGAGCAGTTCTTC. It is translated as CSAPKDYSYNEQFF.

About this clonotype itself: This may come from a read error, since a much larger clone is one base off. This rearrangement joins TRBV29-1 to TRBJ1-2; D gene unclear. The CDR3 covers 12 residues. From germline, CDR1 is SQVTM and CDR2 ANQGSEA. In DNA, the CDR3 is TGCAGCGTTTCCCAACTCAACTATAGCTACACCTTC. The encoded protein is CSVSQLNYSYTF.

At least ten counts were recorded for this clonotype. The chain has TRBV7-9 and TRBJ2-7; 8 bases map to TRBD1. Trimming removed 5 bases from V and 4 bases from J; junction bases left unmatched: 7. Germline V gene data show CDR1 as SEHNR and CDR2 as FQNEAQ (reference sequence). The CDR3 loop spans 14 amino acids. CDR3 residues: CASSPWDRPYEQYF. In DNA form, the CDR3 reads TGTGCCAGCAGCCCCTGGGACAGGCCTTACGAGCAGTACTTC.

The chain carries TRBV19 and TRBJ2-2; D possibly corresponds to TRBD1 (6 bases). V gave up 6 bases and J gave up 0 bases, with 8 bases separating them. CDR3 length: 14 residues. The germline CDR1 and CDR2 sequences are LNHDA and SQIVND (reference sequence). CDR3 bases: TGTGCCAGTAGGGACAGAGCGAACACCGGGGAGCTGTTTTTT. This translates into CASRDRANTGELFF.